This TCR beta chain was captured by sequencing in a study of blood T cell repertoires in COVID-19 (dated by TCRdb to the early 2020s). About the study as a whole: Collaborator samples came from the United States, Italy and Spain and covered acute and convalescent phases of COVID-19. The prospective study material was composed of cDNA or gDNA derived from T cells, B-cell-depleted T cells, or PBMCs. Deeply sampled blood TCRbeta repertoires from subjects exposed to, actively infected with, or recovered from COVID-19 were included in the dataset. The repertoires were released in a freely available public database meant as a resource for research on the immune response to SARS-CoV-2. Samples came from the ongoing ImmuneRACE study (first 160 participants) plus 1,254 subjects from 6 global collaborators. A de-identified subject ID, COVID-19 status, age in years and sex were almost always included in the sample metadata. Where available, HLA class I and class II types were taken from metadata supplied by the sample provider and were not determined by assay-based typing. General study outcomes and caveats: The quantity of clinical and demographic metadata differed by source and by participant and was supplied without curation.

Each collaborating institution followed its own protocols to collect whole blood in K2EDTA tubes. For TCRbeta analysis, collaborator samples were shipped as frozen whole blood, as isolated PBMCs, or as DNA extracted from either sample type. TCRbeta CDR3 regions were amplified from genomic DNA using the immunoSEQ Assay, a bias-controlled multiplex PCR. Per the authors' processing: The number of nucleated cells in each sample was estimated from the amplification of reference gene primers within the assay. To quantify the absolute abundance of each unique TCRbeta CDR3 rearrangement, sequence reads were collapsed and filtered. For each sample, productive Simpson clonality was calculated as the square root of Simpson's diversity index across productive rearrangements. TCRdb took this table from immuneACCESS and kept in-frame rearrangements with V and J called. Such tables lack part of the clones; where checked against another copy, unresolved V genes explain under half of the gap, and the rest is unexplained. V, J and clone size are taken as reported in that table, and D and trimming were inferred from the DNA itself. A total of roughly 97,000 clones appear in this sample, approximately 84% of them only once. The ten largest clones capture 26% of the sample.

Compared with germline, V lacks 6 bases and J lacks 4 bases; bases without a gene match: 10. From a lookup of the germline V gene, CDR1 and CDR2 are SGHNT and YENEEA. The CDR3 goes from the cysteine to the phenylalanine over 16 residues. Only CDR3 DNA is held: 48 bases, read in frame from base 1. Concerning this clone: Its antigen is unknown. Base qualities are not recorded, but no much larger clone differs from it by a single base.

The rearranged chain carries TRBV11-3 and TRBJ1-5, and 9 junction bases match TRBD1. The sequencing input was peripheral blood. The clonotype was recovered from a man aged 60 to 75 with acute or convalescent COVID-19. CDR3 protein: CASRQTQGAWNQPQHF. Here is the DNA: TGTGCCAGCAGACAAACACAGGGGGCTTGGAATCAGCCCCAGCATTTT.